The source of this T cell receptor beta chain is a study of identical twins. General study points: Fewer insertions were carried by abundant cord blood beta clonotypes, but none was seen in memory repertoires. Researchers reported weaker excess twin sharing in beta out-of-frame sequences. Rather than following the same donors, the conclusions depended on cross-sectional statistical analysis.

Template switching added a universal primer site, and cDNA bore unique molecular identifiers. TCRdb reprocessed the 5' RACE reads via MiXCR and lists one record per CDR3 protein. Altogether under 1 million distinct CDR3 sequences are present, about 12% being singletons, with the ten largest covering 1.5% to 2%. The V gene's germline CDR1 is KGHDR and CDR2 SFDVKD. The V end lost 4 bases, the J end lost 3 bases, and 12 bases lay between the germline ends. The CDR3 runs to 15 residues. On this clonotype itself: As yet, its antigen is unknown.

These same records also appear under a second study, on yellow fever vaccine responses in identical twins.

This receptor was taken from a woman younger than 30 in good health. Sequencing was done on a sample of PBMCs. The chain links TRBV24-1 to TRBJ1-3; no definite D call. CDR3 coding DNA: TGTGCCACCAGTGACCCGGGATCCCGTGGAAACACCATATATTTT. It yields the protein CATSDPGSRGNTIYF.